The 4 T cell receptor beta chains below come from one sample, sequenced in a study of Graves' ophthalmopathy and Graves' hyperthyroidism. Beta-chain TCR CDR3 regions were amplified from RNA transcripts. The authors performed first-round RT-PCR with HTBI primers and then a second-round multiplex PCR. MiXCR, applied by TCRdb to the multiplex PCR reads, yields one record per CDR3 protein. The sample has about half a million distinct CDR3 sequences, 13% to 15% seen once. The sequenced material came from blood. These receptors all stem from a woman younger than 45 with Graves' ophthalmopathy.

The sample holds a few counts of this clonotype. The V call is TRBV2, the J call TRBJ2-7, with a weak D call TRBD1 (6 bases). Germline V gene lookup returns CDR1 SNHLY and CDR2 FYNNEI. This CDR3 region has 14 residues. V dropped 6 bases and J dropped 0 bases, with 12 bases sitting between them. For the CDR3, the DNA is TGTGCCAGCAGACAGGGAACATACTCCTACGAGCAGTACTTC. Protein sequence: CASRQGTYSYEQYF.

This clonotype occurred many times. The J gene is TRBJ1-3, the V gene TRBV6-2 or TRBV6-3; 7 nucleotides line up with TRBD1. The V and J ends lost 5 bases and 4 bases, in that order; junction bases with no gene match: 17. Germline V gene sequence: CDR1 MNHEY, CDR2 SVGEGT. The CDR3 length is 18 residues. This CDR3 reads CASSHRQGGTLGGNTIYF. CDR3 in DNA: TGTGCCAGCAGTCATCGACAGGGTGGCACTCTGGGGGGAAACACCATATATTTT.

This clonotype was picked up many times. The chain employs TRBV20-1 and TRBJ2-7, with D unresolved. CDR1 is DFQATT and CDR2 is SNEGSKA in the germline V gene (reference sequence). The CDR3 runs to 13 residues. Trimming left V 0 bases short and J 3 bases short, with 9 bases between. CDR3 in DNA: TGCAGTGCTAGAGATCCTAGAATCTACGAGCAGTACTTC. Amino acids: CSARDPRIYEQYF.

This clonotype was observed at least ten times. The V gene is TRBV4-1, the J gene TRBJ1-2; D may be TRBD1 (5 bases). The CDR3 runs to 14 residues. V was cut by 1 base and J by 8 bases, with 14 bases left in between. Germline V gene sequence: CDR1 MGHRA, CDR2 YSYEKL. Here the CDR3 reads CASSQGSGDWGYTF. For the CDR3, the DNA is TGCGCCAGCAGCCAAGGATCGGGGGATTGGGGCTACACCTTC.